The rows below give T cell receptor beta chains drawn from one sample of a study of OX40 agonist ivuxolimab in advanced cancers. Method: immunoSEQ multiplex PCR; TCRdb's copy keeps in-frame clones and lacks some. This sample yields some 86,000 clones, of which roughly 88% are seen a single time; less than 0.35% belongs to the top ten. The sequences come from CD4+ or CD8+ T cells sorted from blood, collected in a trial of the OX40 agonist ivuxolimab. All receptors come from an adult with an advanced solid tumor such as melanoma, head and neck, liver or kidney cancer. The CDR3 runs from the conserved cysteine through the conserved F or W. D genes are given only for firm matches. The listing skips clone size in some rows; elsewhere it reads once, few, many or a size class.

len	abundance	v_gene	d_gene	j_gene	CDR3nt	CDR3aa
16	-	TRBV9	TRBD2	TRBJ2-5	TGTGCCAGCAGCGCTGGGGCTAGCGGGGGCTTAGCGGCCCAGTACTTC	CASSAGASGGLAAQYF
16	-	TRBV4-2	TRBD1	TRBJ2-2	TGTGCCAGCAGGAGACAGGGCCAAGCGAACACCGGGGAGCTGTTTTTT	CASRRQGQANTGELFF
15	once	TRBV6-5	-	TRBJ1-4	TGTGCCAGCAGCCCCTCGGACTCCCGTCTTGAAAAACTGTTTTTT	CASSPSDSRLEKLFF
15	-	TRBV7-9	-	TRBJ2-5	TGTGCCAGCAGCTTAGCGGGGTCCCCAGGGGAGACCCAGTACTTC	CASSLAGSPGETQYF
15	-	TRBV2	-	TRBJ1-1	TGTGCCAGCAGTGTAGGGGGTGGATTGAACACTGAAGCTTTCTTT	CASSVGGGLNTEAFF
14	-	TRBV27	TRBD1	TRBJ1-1	TGTGCCAGCAGTACGCGGGACAGGGTAACGGAAGCTTTCTTT	CASSTRDRVTEAFF
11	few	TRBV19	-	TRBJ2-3	TGTGCCAGTAGTATCACAGATACGCAGTATTTT	CASSITDTQYF
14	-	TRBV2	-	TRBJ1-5	TGTGCCAGCAGTCGGAGACAGGTCAATCAGCCCCAGCATTTT	CASSRRQVNQPQHF
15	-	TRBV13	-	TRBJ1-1	TGTGCCAGCGGATCTAGAGCTAGGGCGAACACTGAAGCTTTCTTT	CASGSRARANTEAFF
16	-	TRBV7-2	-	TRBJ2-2	TGTGCCAGCAGCTGGGCCGGAGGGTCGAGCACCGGGGAGCTGTTTTTT	CASSWAGGSSTGELFF
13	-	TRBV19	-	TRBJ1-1	TGTGCCAGCAATGGGAACGCTAGGTTGTCAGCTTTCTTT	CASNGNARLSAFF
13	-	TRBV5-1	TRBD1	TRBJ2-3	TGCGCCAGCCGGGACAGGGGCACAGATACGCAGTATTTT	CASRDRGTDTQYF
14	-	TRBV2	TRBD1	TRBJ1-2	TGTGCCAGCAGTCCCATGCAGGGGGACTATGGCTACACCTTC	CASSPMQGDYGYTF